This is a list of T cell receptor beta chains from one sample in a study of control samples from healthy donors and cancer patients. Sequencing used immunoSEQ multiplex PCR; TCRdb keeps in-frame clones, though not all of them. Here the sample spans under 80,000 clones, approximately 94% being singletons. Sequencing was carried out using PBMCs. Source of these receptors: a woman aged 40-49 years with lung cancer. Both conserved end residues are part of each CDR3. A D gene is named only where the DNA matches it firmly. A clone size is listed for some rows: how often the clone was seen (once, few, many), or a class if it is expanded.

TRBV30	TRBJ1-5	NA	NA	CAWTPRRSSGQPQHF	TGTGCCTGGACGCCACGTCGGTCGAGTGGTCAGCCCCAGCATTTT
TRBV7-7	TRBJ2-5	NA	NA	CASSLGPGTETQYF	TGTGCTAGCAGCTTAGGACCGGGGACAGAGACCCAGTACTTC
TRBV3-1/TRBV3-2	TRBJ1-6	TRBD1	NA	CASSQRDRNSPLHF	TGTGCCAGCAGCCAACGGGACAGAAATTCACCCCTCCACTTT
TRBV12-3/TRBV12-4	TRBJ2-3	TRBD2	NA	CAIGRSSNTQYF	TGTGCCATCGGGAGGTCGTCCAATACGCAGTATTTT
TRBV3-1/TRBV3-2	TRBJ1-1	NA	NA	CASSRGNTEAFF	TGTGCCAGCAGCCGTGGGAACACTGAAGCTTTCTTT
TRBV29-1	TRBJ1-2	NA	NA	CSGTFNYGYTF	TGCAGCGGGACATTCAACTATGGCTACACCTTC
TRBV11-2	TRBJ1-1	NA	few	CASSFGPGTEAFF	TGTGCCAGCAGCTTTGGACCCGGGACTGAAGCTTTCTTT
TRBV6-2/TRBV6-3	TRBJ2-7	NA	NA	CASSLTPSLLYEQYF	TGTGCGAGCAGTTTAACCCCCTCCCTCTTGTACGAGCAGTACTTC
TRBV5-8	TRBJ2-1	TRBD1	NA	CASSVDRVLVQNDYNEQFF	TGTGCCAGCAGCGTAGACAGGGTTTTAGTTCAAAACGATTACAATGAGCAGTTCTTC
TRBV30	TRBJ1-2	TRBD1	NA	CAWGWTGYGYTF	TGTGCCTGGGGGTGGACAGGCTATGGCTACACCTTC
TRBV29-1	TRBJ2-7	TRBD2	NA	CSVGYSGGWEQYF	TGCAGCGTTGGATACAGCGGGGGCTGGGAGCAGTACTTC
TRBV28	TRBJ2-1	NA	NA	CASSPPQWGANEQFF	TGTGCCAGCAGTCCACCCCAATGGGGGGCGAATGAGCAGTTCTTC
TRBV28	TRBJ1-2	NA	NA	CASSTLPQGLRVNYGYTF	TGTGCCAGCAGTACGTTACCACAGGGCCTGAGAGTTAACTATGGCTACACCTTC
TRBV11-2	TRBJ2-7	TRBD2	NA	CASSSGTSGTSYEQYF	TGTGCCAGCAGCAGCGGGACTAGCGGGACTTCCTACGAGCAGTACTTC
TRBV11-2	TRBJ2-6	NA	NA	CASSLIRGANVLTF	TGTGCCAGCAGCTTAATCCGTGGGGCCAACGTCCTGACTTTC
TRBV30	TRBJ2-7	NA	NA	CAWSRTVDGQYF	TGTGCCTGGAGTAGGACAGTGGATGGGCAGTACTTC
TRBV11-2	TRBJ2-7	TRBD1	NA	CASSFPRDRDQGEQYF	TGTGCCAGCAGCTTTCCACGGGACAGGGACCAAGGGGAGCAGTACTTC
TRBV9	TRBJ1-1	NA	NA	CASSPSGGGEAFF	TGTGCCAGCAGCCCATCCGGGGGGGGTGAAGCTTTCTTT
TRBV7-2	TRBJ2-2	TRBD2	once	CASSQRLALGELFF	TGTGCCAGCAGCCAAAGACTAGCATTGGGGGAGCTGTTTTTT
TRBV28	TRBJ1-5	NA	few	CASSLRGNGNQPQHF	TGTGCCAGCAGTTTACGAGGGAATGGCAATCAGCCCCAGCATTTT
TRBV6-2/TRBV6-3	TRBJ1-2	NA	NA	CASSYSFSGYTF	TGTGCCAGCAGTTACTCGTTCAGTGGCTACACCTTC
TRBV5-4	TRBJ1-6	NA	NA	CASSPGTELYSYNSPLHF	TGTGCCAGCAGCCCCGGGACCGAACTATACTCCTATAATTCACCCCTCCACTTT
TRBV28	TRBJ1-2	NA	NA	CASSQGGEGYGYTF	TGTGCCAGCTCCCAAGGAGGGGAGGGCTATGGCTACACCTTC
TRBV5-1	TRBJ2-7	NA	NA	CASSLGDGSYEQYF	TGCGCCAGCAGCTTGGGGGACGGATCCTACGAGCAGTACTTC
TRBV9	TRBJ2-7	NA	NA	CASSVGPSYEQYF	TGTGCCAGCAGCGTCGGGCCTTCCTACGAGCAGTACTTC
TRBV14	TRBJ1-6	NA	NA	CASSPWGRGDPPLHF	TGTGCCAGCAGCCCTTGGGGGCGCGGAGATCCACCCCTCCACTTT
TRBV18	TRBJ2-5	NA	NA	CASSPPMRETQYF	TGTGCCAGCTCACCACCAATGCGAGAGACCCAGTACTTC
TRBV5-1	TRBJ2-5	NA	NA	CASSWQETQYF	TGCGCCAGCAGTTGGCAAGAGACCCAGTACTTC
TRBV19	TRBJ2-7	NA	NA	CASSITETYEQYF	TGTGCCAGTAGTATAACAGAGACCTACGAGCAGTACTTC
TRBV12-3/TRBV12-4	TRBJ2-3	TRBD1	NA	CANRGTTDTQYF	TGTGCTAACAGGGGGACAACAGATACGCAGTATTTT
TRBV29-1	TRBJ2-7	TRBD1	NA	CSVRDSYSYEQYF	TGCAGCGTCCGGGACAGTTATTCCTACGAGCAGTACTTC
TRBV19	TRBJ2-7	TRBD1	once	CASSTGQASEQYF	TGTGCCAGTAGTACGGGACAGGCGTCCGAGCAGTACTTC
TRBV29-1	TRBJ2-1	NA	NA	CSVEGLAGRPYNEQFF	TGCAGCGTTGAAGGTTTGGCGGGCAGACCCTACAATGAGCAGTTCTTC
TRBV15	TRBJ2-1	TRBD1	few	CATSRDLTAGTVYNEQFF	TGTGCCACCAGCAGAGATTTAACCGCCGGGACAGTCTACAATGAGCAGTTCTTC
TRBV19	TRBJ1-4	NA	NA	CASNPGPLEKLFF	TGTGCCAGTAACCCGGGGCCCCTGGAAAAACTGTTTTTT
TRBV9	TRBJ1-2	NA	once	CASSADVGGSGYTF	TGTGCCAGCAGCGCCGACGTGGGTGGGTCTGGCTACACCTTC
TRBV5-1	TRBJ2-3	NA	NA	CASSVLAPRTDTQYF	TGCGCCAGCAGCGTTTTAGCTCCCCGCACAGATACGCAGTATTTT